This entry is about one T cell receptor beta chain. No antigen is known for it. The data were produced by immunoSEQ multiplex PCR, yet TCRdb's version contains in-frame clones alone and is incomplete. The table lists around 100,000 clones, over 75% of them singletons. The data were taken from a study of graft-versus-host responses after intestinal transplantation. Germline CDR1 is SGHRS and CDR2 is YFSETQ. The CDR3 totals 14 residues. With V trimmed by 5 bases and J by 3 bases, 4 bases remained unmatched. This clonotype originated in a human donor who was the organ donor for an intestinal transplant. Here the sequenced sample was unstimulated CD4+ T cells sorted from spleen or lymph node cells, taken before transplant. The gene calls are TRBV5-1 and TRBJ1-2, with TRBD1 matching over 10 bases. The CDR3 nucleotides are TGCGCCAGCAGGCAAGGACAGGGGGACTATGGCTACACCTTC. Its protein product is CASRQGQGDYGYTF.